This T cell receptor beta chain was found in a study of vaccination effects on CD4 cells after COVID-19. General study findings and limits: Marked clonal contraction of infection- and vaccine-induced clones was seen late after vaccination.

Viral peptide pools were used in the ViraFEST assay to expand antigen-specific CD4+ T cells, and sequencing came afterward. When ten to eleven days of culture had elapsed, CD4+ T cells were isolated. Participants got two doses of BNT162b2 or mRNA-1273 vaccine. Neither prior SARS-CoV-2 infection nor positive nucleocapsid antibodies were present in the vaccine recipients. Libraries were prepared by immunoSEQ multiplex PCR; TCRdb keeps only in-frame clonotypes and omits some of them. This table has 20,000 to 30,000 clones, roughly 73% appearing once. Comments on this clone: Antigen specificity is unknown.

This CDR3 region has 15 residues. The V segment lost 0 bases and the J segment 7 bases; nucleotides outside the gene matches: 8. Germline loops: CDR1 MNHNY, CDR2 SVGAGI (reference sequence). This sequence originates from a human donor who received a COVID-19 vaccine. The material was CD4+ T cells from PBMCs cultured with HCoV-NL63 spike peptides, obtained after COVID-19 vaccination. V is TRBV6-6 and J is TRBJ1-2; 7 bases match TRBD1. The CDR3 DNA sequence: TGTGCCAGCAGTTACTCGATACAGGGGATATCTGGCTACACCTTC. Its protein product is CASSYSIQGISGYTF.